This T cell receptor beta chain originates from a study of blood T cell repertoires in COVID-19. Overall study: Specimens from acute and convalescent COVID-19 originated in the United States, Italy and Spain.

Per the authors' pipeline: By means of reference gene primer amplification, nucleated cell counts were estimated. The method was immunoSEQ multiplex PCR; TCRdb's version includes in-frame clones alone and lacks a portion of them. V, J and clone size are those of that table, while D and trimming were read from the DNA. The table shows over 200,000 clones, with about 90% occurring only once. Germline V gene data show CDR1 as MNHEY and CDR2 as SMNVEV (reference sequence). The J segment lost 8 bases and the V segment lost 4 bases, leaving 6 bases of the junction unmatched. This CDR3 is 15 amino acids long.

Sequenced sample: peripheral blood. The TCR was taken from a young man with active or convalescent COVID-19. The chain uses TRBV27 and TRBJ1-6; TRBD1 matches at 9 bases. This chain's CDR3 is CASSSGQGRDSPLHF. Here the CDR3 DNA reads TGTGCCAGCAGTTCAGGACAGGGGAGGGATTCACCCCTCCACTTT.